The clone carrying this T cell receptor (beta chain) was picked up a small number of times. This sample is part of a study of T cell repertoires in cytomegalovirus infection. Study as a whole: An indication of both CMV infection and matching HLA type came from public TCR beta signatures.

TCRdb passed the reads through MiXCR, listing each CDR3 protein once. Here the sample spans just under 550,000 distinct CDR3 sequences, 26% being singletons. The CDR3 is made up of 19 amino acids. Germline V gives CDR1 MGHRA, CDR2 YSYEKL. V gave up 3 bases and J gave up 0 bases; unmatched junction bases: 7. The specimen sequenced was PBMCs. The rearrangement links TRBV4-1 to TRBJ2-4; TRBD2 aligns across 14 bases. The receptor comes from a human donor in good health (CMV status not recorded). Some clones in this sample may be carry-over from other donors' samples. CDR3 DNA sequence: TGCGCCAGCAGCCAGGGGACTAGCGGGGGCAGACTAGCCAAAAACATTCAGTACTTC. The encoded protein is CASSQGTSGGRLAKNIQYF.